The next 9 T cell receptor beta chains were all read from a single sample in a study of blood T cell repertoires in COVID-19. Only in-frame clones appear in the TCRdb table, and some are missing; sequencing was by immunoSEQ multiplex PCR. The sample has some 200,000 clones, around 84% seen once; the top ten hold approximately 5.9%. Sample: peripheral blood. All receptors derive from an elderly man with acute or convalescent COVID-19.

The chain recombines TRBV18 with TRBJ1-2; possibly TRBD1 for D (6 bases). V lost 3 bases to trimming and J lost 6 bases, with 11 bases between them. Germline V gene lookup returns CDR1 KGHSH and CDR2 LQKENI. This CDR3 spans 13 amino acids. CDR3 amino acids: CASSPSGTHGYTF. CDR3 in DNA: TGTGCCAGCTCACCCTCCGGGACACATGGCTACACCTTC.

The chain links TRBV7-2 to TRBJ1-3; D might be TRBD1 (6 bases). V lost 0 bases to trimming and J lost 6 bases, with 9 bases between them. Germline loops: CDR1 SGHTA, CDR2 FQGNSA. The CDR3 totals 14 residues. CDR3 sequence reads: CASSLAQGPNTIYF. The CDR3, as DNA: TGTGCCAGCAGCTTAGCCCAGGGGCCAAACACCATATATTTT.

This sequence joins TRBV11-2 and TRBJ1-1; tentative D call: TRBD1 (5 bases). CDR3 length equals 14 residues. V was clipped by 5 bases and J by 1 base, with 11 bases between them. Looked up from germline, CDR1 is SGHAT and CDR2 is FQNNGV. The DNA of the CDR3 is TGTGCCAGCAGCGGCAGGGTGGGGAACACTGAAGCTTTCTTT. Its translation is CASSGRVGNTEAFF.

This rearrangement joins TRBV6-5 to TRBJ1-2; TRBD1 might be the D (6 bases). The CDR3 is 13 residues long. Germline lookup yields CDR1 MNHEY and CDR2 SVGAGI. Trimming stripped 4 bases from V and 4 bases from J, with 10 bases between. The CDR3 loop reads CASSSSGVYGYTF. In DNA, the CDR3 is TGTGCCAGCAGTTCGTCAGGGGTCTATGGCTACACCTTC.

This rearrangement joins TRBV30 to TRBJ2-6; 9 bases line up with TRBD1. Trimming cost V 3 bases and J 0 bases; bases outside gene matches: 12. CDR3 length equals 19 residues. Germline-derived CDR1 and CDR2 are GTSNPN and SVGIG (reference sequence). DNA for the CDR3: TGTGCCTGGAGGAGGCGGACAGGGGTCGGTTTCTCTGGGGCCAACGTCCTGACTTTC. Translation gives CAWRRRTGVGFSGANVLTF.

The CDR3 spells CASSDGARTRGTGELFF. CDR3 nucleotides: TGTGCCAGTAGCGACGGTGCCCGTACAAGGGGCACCGGGGAGCTGTTTTTT. This chain links TRBV19 with TRBJ2-2, with TRBD1 as a possible D gene (5 bases). CDR3 length equals 17 residues. The germline V gene has CDR1 LNHDA and CDR2 SQIVND (reference sequence). The ends were cut back, 6 bases at V and 4 bases at J, with 21 bases in the middle. The full variable domain, with the rest looked up from reference TRBV19 and TRBJ2-2, is DGGITQSPKYLFRKEGQNVTLSCEQNLNHDAMYWYRQDPGQGLRLIYYSQIVNDFQKGDIAEGYSVSREKKESFPLTVTSAQKNPTAFYLCASSDGARTRGTGELFFGEGSRLTVL.

The rearrangement uses TRBV7-8 and TRBJ2-7, with TRBD1 matching over 9 bases. The CDR3 runs to 17 residues. V was pared by 5 bases and J by 4 bases, with 15 bases of the junction left unmatched. The germline V gene has CDR1 SGHVS and CDR2 FQNEAQ. In DNA, the CDR3 is TGTGCCAGCAGCCCATACCTCACGGGACAGGGAAAATACGAGCAGTACTTC. Translation gives CASSPYLTGQGKYEQYF. Supplemented by reference TRBV7-8 and TRBJ2-7, the full variable domain reads GAGVSQSPRYKVAKRGQDVALRCDPISGHVSLFWYQQALGQGPEFLTYFQNEAQLDKSGLPSDRFFAERPEGSVSTLKIQRTQQEDSAVYLCASSPYLTGQGKYEQYFGPGTRLTVT.

This chain uses TRBV7-3 with TRBJ2-1; TRBD1 agrees at 12 bases. Per the germline V gene, CDR1 is SGHTA and CDR2 is FQGTGA. V lost 5 bases, J lost 9 bases, and 8 bases stayed unmatched. CDR3 length: 15 amino acids. The CDR3 region has the DNA TGTGCCAGCAGCGACCCGGGACAGGGGGCGCGTGAGCAGTTCTTC. This encodes CASSDPGQGAREQFF. The variable domain in full, with the rest retrieved from reference TRBV7-3 and TRBJ2-1, is GAGVSQTPSNKVTEKGKYVELRCDPISGHTALYWYRQSLGQGPEFLIYFQGTGAADDSGLPNDRFFAVRPEGSVSTLKIQRTERGDSAVYLCASSDPGQGAREQFFGPGTRLTVL.

The chain carries TRBV6-4 and TRBJ2-2; 14 bases are shared with TRBD2. Unmatched junction bases numbered 6, after V lost 5 bases and J lost 1 base. Germline V lookup: CDR1 MRHNA, CDR2 SNTAGT. The CDR3 has 18 amino acids. In DNA, the CDR3 is TGTGCCAGCAGTAAGGGACTAGCGGGAGTGGTGAACACCGGGGAGCTGTTTTTT. Translated: CASSKGLAGVVNTGELFF.